This T cell receptor beta chain was documented in a study of OX40 agonist ivuxolimab in advanced cancers. Study-level information: As their treatment, patients were administered ivuxolimab, an agonistic anti-OX40 (CD134) antibody. Patients with hepatocellular carcinoma, melanoma, renal cell or head and neck cancer made up the dose-escalation patients.

Between the trimmed V and J ends, which lost 6 bases and 4 bases, there was a span of 13 bases. This CDR3 contains 13 residues. Germline V gene lookup returns CDR1 MNHEY and CDR2 SVGAGI. With baseline, cycle 4 day 1, and cycle 7 day 1 as timepoints, blood was sampled. Profiling relied on immunoSEQ multiplex PCR, and the TCRdb table lists in-frame clones only, not all of them. The table has around 50,000 clones, around 79% seen once. The origin of this receptor is an adult with an advanced solid tumor such as melanoma, head and neck, liver or kidney cancer. The genes are TRBV6-5 and TRBJ2-7; a weak D match, TRBD1 (7 bases). The source was CD4+ or CD8+ T cells sorted from blood, collected in a trial of the OX40 agonist ivuxolimab. In DNA, the CDR3 is TGTGCCAGCAGGTCGACAGGGACTTACGAGCAGTACTTC. The encoded protein is CASRSTGTYEQYF.